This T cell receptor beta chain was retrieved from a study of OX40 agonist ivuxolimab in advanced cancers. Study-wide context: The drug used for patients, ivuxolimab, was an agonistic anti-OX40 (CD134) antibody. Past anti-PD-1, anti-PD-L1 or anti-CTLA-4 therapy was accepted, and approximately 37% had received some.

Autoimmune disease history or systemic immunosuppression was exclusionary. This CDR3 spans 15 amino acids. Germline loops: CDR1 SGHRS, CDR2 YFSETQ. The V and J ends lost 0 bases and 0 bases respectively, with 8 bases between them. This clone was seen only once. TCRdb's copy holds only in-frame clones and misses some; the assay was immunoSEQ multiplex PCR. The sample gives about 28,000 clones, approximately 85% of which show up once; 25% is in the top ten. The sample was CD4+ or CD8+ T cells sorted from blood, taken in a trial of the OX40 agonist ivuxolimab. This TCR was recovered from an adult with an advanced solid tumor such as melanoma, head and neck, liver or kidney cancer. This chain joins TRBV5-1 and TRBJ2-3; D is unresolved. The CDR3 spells CASSLAPGSTDTQYF. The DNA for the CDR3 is TGCGCCAGCAGCTTGGCGCCAGGTAGCACAGATACGCAGTATTTT.